This T cell receptor (beta chain) was sequenced during a study of blood T cell repertoires in COVID-19. TCRdb keeps only in-frame clones here, not all; method: immunoSEQ multiplex PCR. The table records under 500,000 clones, around 91% of them present only once. Germline-derived CDR1 and CDR2 are SGHTS and YDEGEE. The CDR3 has 14 amino acids. The V end lost 2 bases, the J end lost 5 bases, and 10 bases lay between the germline ends. Sequenced input: PBMCs or T cells enriched from blood (not recorded which). The chain couples TRBV5-8 to TRBJ1-4, with a possible D match to TRBD1 (6 bases). This TCR was sampled from a man aged 25 to 40 who had recovered from COVID-19. CDR3 sequence (DNA): TGTGCCAGCAGCTTTCACAGGGAGAATGAAAAACTGTTTTTT. Translated: CASSFHRENEKLFF.